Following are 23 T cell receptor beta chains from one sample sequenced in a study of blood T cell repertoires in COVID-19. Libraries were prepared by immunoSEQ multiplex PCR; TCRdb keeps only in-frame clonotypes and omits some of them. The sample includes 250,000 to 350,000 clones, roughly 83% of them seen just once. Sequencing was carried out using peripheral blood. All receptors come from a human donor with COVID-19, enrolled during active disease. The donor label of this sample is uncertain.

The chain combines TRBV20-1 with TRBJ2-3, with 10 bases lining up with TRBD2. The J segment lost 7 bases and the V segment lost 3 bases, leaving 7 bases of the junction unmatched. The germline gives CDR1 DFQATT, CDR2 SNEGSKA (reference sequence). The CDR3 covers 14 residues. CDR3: CSASLTSGKYTQYF. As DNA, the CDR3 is TGCAGTGCTAGTCTAACTAGCGGGAAATATACGCAGTATTTT.

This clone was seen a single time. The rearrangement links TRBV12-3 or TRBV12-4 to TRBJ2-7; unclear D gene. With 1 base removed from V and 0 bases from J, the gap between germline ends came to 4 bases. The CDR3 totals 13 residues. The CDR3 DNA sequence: TGTGCCAGCAGTTTAGGCGGCTCCTACGAGCAGTACTTC. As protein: CASSLGGSYEQYF.

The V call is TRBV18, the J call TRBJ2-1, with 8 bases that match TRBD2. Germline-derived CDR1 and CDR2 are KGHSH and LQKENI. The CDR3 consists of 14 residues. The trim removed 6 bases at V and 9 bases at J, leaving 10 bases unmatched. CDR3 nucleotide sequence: TGTGCCAGCTCTCCTTCCGGGACTAGGGGTGAGCAGTTCTTC. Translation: CASSPSGTRGEQFF.

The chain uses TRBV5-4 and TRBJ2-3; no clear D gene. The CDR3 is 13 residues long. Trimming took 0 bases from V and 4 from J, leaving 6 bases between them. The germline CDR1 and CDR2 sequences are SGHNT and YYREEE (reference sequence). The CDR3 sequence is CASSLVSADTQYF. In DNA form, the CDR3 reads TGTGCCAGCAGCTTGGTATCAGCAGATACGCAGTATTTT.

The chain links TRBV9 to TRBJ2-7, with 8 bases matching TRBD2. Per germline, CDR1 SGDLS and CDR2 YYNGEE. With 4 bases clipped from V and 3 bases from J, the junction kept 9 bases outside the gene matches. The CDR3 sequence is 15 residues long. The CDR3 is CASSPGGDSFYEQYF. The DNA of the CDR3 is TGTGCCAGCAGCCCCGGGGGGGACTCTTTCTACGAGCAGTACTTC.

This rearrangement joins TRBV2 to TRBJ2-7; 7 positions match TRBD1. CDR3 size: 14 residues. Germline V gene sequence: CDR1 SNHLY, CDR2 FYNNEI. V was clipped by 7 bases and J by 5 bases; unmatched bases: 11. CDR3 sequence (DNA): TGTGCCAGCACGGAAGGGGGCGCCTTCCACGAGCAGTACTTC. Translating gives CASTEGGAFHEQYF.

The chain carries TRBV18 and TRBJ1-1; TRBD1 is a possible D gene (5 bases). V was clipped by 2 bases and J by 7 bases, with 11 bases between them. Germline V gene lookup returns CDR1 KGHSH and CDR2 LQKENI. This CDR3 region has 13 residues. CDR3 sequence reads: CASSPSGEFEAFF. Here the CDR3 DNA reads TGTGCCAGCTCACCATCGGGGGAATTTGAAGCTTTCTTT.

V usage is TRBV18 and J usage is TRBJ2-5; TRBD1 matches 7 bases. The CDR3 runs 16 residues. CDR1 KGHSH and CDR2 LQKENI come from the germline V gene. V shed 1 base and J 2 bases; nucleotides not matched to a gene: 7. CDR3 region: CASSPLLRGRQETQYF. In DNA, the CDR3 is TGTGCCAGCTCACCACTTTTGAGGGGGCGGCAAGAGACCCAGTACTTC.

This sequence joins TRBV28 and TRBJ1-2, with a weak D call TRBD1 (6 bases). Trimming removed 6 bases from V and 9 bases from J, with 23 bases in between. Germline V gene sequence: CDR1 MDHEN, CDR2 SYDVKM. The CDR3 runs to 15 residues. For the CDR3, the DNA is TGTGCCAGCAGCCCGCAGGGGCAGGGAGTCAGCAGCTACACCTTC. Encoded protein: CASSPQGQGVSSYTF.

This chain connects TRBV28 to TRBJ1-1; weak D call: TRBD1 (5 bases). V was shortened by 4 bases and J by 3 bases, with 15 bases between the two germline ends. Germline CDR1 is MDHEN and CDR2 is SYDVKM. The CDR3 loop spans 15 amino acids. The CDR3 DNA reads TGTGCCAGCAGTTCGGGGGTGGGCGGATACACTGAAGCTTTCTTT. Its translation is CASSSGVGGYTEAFF. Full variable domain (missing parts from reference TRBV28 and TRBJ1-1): DVKVTQSSRYLVKRTGEKVFLECVQDMDHENMFWYRQDPGLGLRLIYFSYDVKMKEKGDIPEGYSVSREKKERFSLILESASTNQTSMYLCASSSGVGGYTEAFFGQGTRLTVV.

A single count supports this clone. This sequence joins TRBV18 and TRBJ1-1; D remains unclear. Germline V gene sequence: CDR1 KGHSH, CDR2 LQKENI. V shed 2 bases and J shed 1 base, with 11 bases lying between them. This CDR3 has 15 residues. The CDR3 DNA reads TGTGCCAGCTCACCAGGGAGCAGTTCGAACACTGAAGCTTTCTTT. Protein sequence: CASSPGSSSNTEAFF.

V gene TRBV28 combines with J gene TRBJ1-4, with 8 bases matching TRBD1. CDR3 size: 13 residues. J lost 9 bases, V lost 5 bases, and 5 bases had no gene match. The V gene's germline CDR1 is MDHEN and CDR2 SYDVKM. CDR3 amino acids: CASSPDRAKKLFF. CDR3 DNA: TGTGCCAGCAGTCCGGACAGGGCGAAAAAACTGTTTTTT.

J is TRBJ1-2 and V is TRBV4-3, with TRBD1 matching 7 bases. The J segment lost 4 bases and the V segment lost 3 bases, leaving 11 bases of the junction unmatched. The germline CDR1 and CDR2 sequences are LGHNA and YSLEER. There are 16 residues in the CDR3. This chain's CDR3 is CASSQVYDRAVYGYTF. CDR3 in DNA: TGCGCCAGCAGCCAGGTATACGACAGGGCGGTCTATGGCTACACCTTC.

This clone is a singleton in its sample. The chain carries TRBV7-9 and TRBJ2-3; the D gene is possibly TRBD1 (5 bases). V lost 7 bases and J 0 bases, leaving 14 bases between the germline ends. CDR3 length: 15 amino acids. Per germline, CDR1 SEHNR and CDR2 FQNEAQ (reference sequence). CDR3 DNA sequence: TGTGCCAGCAACGTTGTAGGGGTCAGCACAGATACGCAGTATTTT. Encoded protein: CASNVVGVSTDTQYF.

CDR3 sequence: CASSVGLAQETQYF. The CDR3 coding sequence is TGCGCCAGCAGCGTGGGACTAGCACAAGAGACCCAGTACTTC. This chain links TRBV5-1 with TRBJ2-5; 9 bases map to TRBD2. CDR3 length: 14 residues. The germline V gene encodes CDR1 SGHRS and CDR2 YFSETQ. V shed 4 bases and J 2 bases; nucleotides not matched to a gene: 3.

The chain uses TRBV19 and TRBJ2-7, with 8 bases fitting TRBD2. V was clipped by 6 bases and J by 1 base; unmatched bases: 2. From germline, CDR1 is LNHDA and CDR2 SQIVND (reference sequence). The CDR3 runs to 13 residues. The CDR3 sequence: CASRGLASYEQYF. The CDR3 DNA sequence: TGTGCCAGTAGAGGACTAGCTTCCTACGAGCAGTACTTC.

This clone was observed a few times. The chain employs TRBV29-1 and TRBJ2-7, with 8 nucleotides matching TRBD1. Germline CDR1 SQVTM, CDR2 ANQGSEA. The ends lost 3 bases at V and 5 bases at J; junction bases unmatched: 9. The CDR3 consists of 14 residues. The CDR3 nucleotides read TGCAGCGTTGATAAGTTGACAGGGGATGACGAGCAGTACTTC. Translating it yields CSVDKLTGDDEQYF.

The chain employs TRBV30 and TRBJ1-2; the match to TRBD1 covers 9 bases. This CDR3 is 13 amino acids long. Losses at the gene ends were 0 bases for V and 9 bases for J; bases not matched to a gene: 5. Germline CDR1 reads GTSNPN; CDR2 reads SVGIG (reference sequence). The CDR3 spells CAWSVGTGGSYTF. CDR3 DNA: TGTGCCTGGAGTGTAGGTACAGGGGGCAGCTACACCTTC.

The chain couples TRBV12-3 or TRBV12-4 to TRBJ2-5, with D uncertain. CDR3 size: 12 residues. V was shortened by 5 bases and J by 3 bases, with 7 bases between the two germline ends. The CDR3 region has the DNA TGTGCCAGCAGTCCACAAAAAGAGACCCAGTACTTC. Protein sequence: CASSPQKETQYF.

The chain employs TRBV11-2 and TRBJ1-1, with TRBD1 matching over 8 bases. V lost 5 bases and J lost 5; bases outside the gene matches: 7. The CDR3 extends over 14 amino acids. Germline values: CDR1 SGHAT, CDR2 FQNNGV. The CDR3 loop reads CASSPGDRGTEAFF. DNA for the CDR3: TGTGCCAGCAGCCCCGGCGACAGGGGAACTGAAGCTTTCTTT.

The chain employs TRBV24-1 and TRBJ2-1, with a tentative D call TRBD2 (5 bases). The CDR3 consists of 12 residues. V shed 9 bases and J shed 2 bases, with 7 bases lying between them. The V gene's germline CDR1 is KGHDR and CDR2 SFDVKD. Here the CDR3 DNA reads TGTGCCACCCTCGGGACCTACAATGAGCAGTTCTTC. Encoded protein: CATLGTYNEQFF.

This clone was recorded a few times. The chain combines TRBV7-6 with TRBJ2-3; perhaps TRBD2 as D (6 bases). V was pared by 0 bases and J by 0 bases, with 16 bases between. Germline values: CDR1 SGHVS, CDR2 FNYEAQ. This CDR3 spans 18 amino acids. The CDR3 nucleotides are TGTGCCAGCAGCTTAGCGTATAAAAGCGGGTACAGCACAGATACGCAGTATTTT. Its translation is CASSLAYKSGYSTDTQYF.

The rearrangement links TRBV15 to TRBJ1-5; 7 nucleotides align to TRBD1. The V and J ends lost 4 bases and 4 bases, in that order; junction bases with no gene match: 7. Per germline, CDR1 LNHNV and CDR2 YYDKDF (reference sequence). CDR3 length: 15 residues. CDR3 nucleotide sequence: TGTGCCACCAGCACCCGACAGGGCCGGAATCAGCCCCAGCATTTT. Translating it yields CATSTRQGRNQPQHF.